These T cell receptor beta chains were read from a single sample in a study of shared clonotypes between healthy human individuals. Sequencing was performed with immunoSEQ multiplex PCR; in TCRdb, only in-frame clones are kept and a portion is missing. The table has about 2.5 million clones, around 93% seen once. The specimen was naive CD4+ T cells from PBMCs. Receptors originate from a man aged 18 to 30 in good health. Some clones in this sample may be carry-over from other donors' samples. CDR3s include the opening cysteine and the closing phenylalanine or tryptophan. A D gene is named only where the DNA matches it firmly. Rows give clone size only sometimes, using once, few, many, or a class for an expanded clone.

J | size | D | V | DNA | CDR3
TRBJ2-7 | NA | NA | TRBV10-3 | TGTGCCATCAGTGGGACGCAAATTGGCGAGCAGTACTTC | CAISGTQIGEQYF
TRBJ2-1 | NA | NA | TRBV5-8 | TGTGCCAGCAGCGTAGGGAACTCCCCCTACAATGAGCAGTTCTTC | CASSVGNSPYNEQFF
TRBJ1-2 | NA | NA | TRBV7-2 | TGTGCCAGCAGCTTTTCTCCGGGCCTTCCCTTCTATGGCTACACCTTC | CASSFSPGLPFYGYTF
TRBJ2-1 | NA | TRBD2 | TRBV19 | TGTGCCAGTAGTATAGGGGGACTAGGTAGGAATGAGCAGTTCTTC | CASSIGGLGRNEQFF
TRBJ1-1 | few | NA | TRBV20-1 | TGCAGTGCTACCCCCGACAGGTTGACTTTCTTT | CSATPDRLTFF
TRBJ2-3 | NA | TRBD2 | TRBV7-6 | TGTGCCAGCAGCCTACTAGCGGGCCGGCACTCTAGCACAGATACGCAGTATTTT | CASSLLAGRHSSTDTQYF
TRBJ1-2 | NA | NA | TRBV7-2 | TGTGCCAGCAGCCTCCTCGGCAGGACCGATGGCTACACCTTC | CASSLLGRTDGYTF
TRBJ2-4 | NA | NA | TRBV18 | TGTGCCAGCTCACCACCAAGGCCTCGGAACATTCAGTACTTC | CASSPPRPRNIQYF
TRBJ1-2 | NA | TRBD1 | TRBV30 | TGTGCCTGGAGTGTATCTTCGGGACAGGGGTTTAGCTACACCTTC | CAWSVSSGQGFSYTF
TRBJ1-5 | NA | NA | TRBV4-2 | TGTGCCAGCAGCCAAGATTGGAGGAATCAGCCCCAGCATTTT | CASSQDWRNQPQHF
TRBJ2-3 | NA | NA | TRBV6-5 | TGTGCCAGCAGTTACCCAGGAACAGATACGCAGTATTTT | CASSYPGTDTQYF
TRBJ1-5 | once | NA | TRBV21-1 | TGTGCCAGGTCGACAGGGATTTCTCAGCCCCAGCATTTT | CARSTGISQPQHF
TRBJ1-1 | NA | NA | TRBV9 | TGTGCCAGCAGCGTAGAGGTGGCGGGTACTGAAGCTTTCTTT | CASSVEVAGTEAFF
TRBJ1-4 | NA | TRBD1 | TRBV16 | TGTGCCAGCAGCCAATCCCTTAGACAGGGGAATGAAAAACTGTTTTTT | CASSQSLRQGNEKLFF
TRBJ1-1 | NA | NA | TRBV19 | TGTGCCAGTAGTATAGCCTCGCCGGGGAACACTGAAGCTTTCTTT | CASSIASPGNTEAFF
TRBJ1-1 | NA | NA | TRBV5-1 | TGCGCCAGCAGCATCCAGACGAACACTGAAGCTTTCTTT | CASSIQTNTEAFF
TRBJ2-2 | NA | NA | TRBV28 | TGTGCCACCAGGACGCGCCTGGTGTCCGGGGAGCTGTTTTTT | CATRTRLVSGELFF
TRBJ2-2 | NA | NA | TRBV7-9 | TGTGCCAGCAGCCGCCGGGGAGAGTGGACGGGCACCGGGGAGCTGTTTTTT | CASSRRGEWTGTGELFF
TRBJ2-5 | NA | NA | TRBV28 | TGTGCCAGCAGTTTGGGTCCCCAAAGGGGCCAGGGGGGGAGAGAGACCCAGTACTTC | CASSLGPQRGQGGRETQYF
TRBJ2-1 | NA | NA | TRBV6-1 | TGTGCCAGCGGATCCCGGAGGGGGGAGCAGTTCTTC | CASGSRRGEQFF
TRBJ2-1 | NA | TRBD2 | TRBV10-2 | TGCGCCAGCAGGTCTAGCGGAAACAATGAGCAGTTCTTC | CASRSSGNNEQFF
TRBJ1-1 | NA | TRBD1 | TRBV25-1 | TGTGCCAGCAGTAACCCAAGGACAGGACACACTGAAGCTTTCTTT | CASSNPRTGHTEAFF
TRBJ2-1 | NA | TRBD2 | TRBV10-3 | TGTGCCATCAGTGAGTCGGCTGGGGGGAGGGATGAGCAGTTCTTC | CAISESAGGRDEQFF
TRBJ2-3 | NA | NA | TRBV5-6 | TGTGCCAGCAGCTCGGATTCAGATACGCAGTATTTT | CASSSDSDTQYF
TRBJ2-5 | NA | NA | TRBV2 | TGTGCCAGCAGCCCGACGAGGGACCTCTCTCACCAAGAGACCCAGTACTTC | CASSPTRDLSHQETQYF
TRBJ2-7 | NA | TRBD2 | TRBV7-2 | TGTGCCAGCAGCTTACGTCTAGCGGGATACGAGCAGTACTTC | CASSLRLAGYEQYF
TRBJ1-2 | NA | TRBD1 | TRBV9 | TGTGCCAGCAGCGTAGGGGACAGGACTAACTATGGCTACACCTTC | CASSVGDRTNYGYTF
TRBJ2-2 | NA | NA | TRBV9 | TGTGCCAGCAGCCCCCGGGCGGGGAGGAACACCGGGGAGCTGTTTTTT | CASSPRAGRNTGELFF
TRBJ2-7 | NA | TRBD2 | TRBV19 | TGTGCCAGTAGTACCCGGTTTCGCGGGAGTGTATACGAGCAGTACTTC | CASSTRFRGSVYEQYF
TRBJ2-5 | NA | NA | TRBV28 | TGTGCCAGCAGTTTACCCGGGACAAGGCAAGAGACCCAGTACTTC | CASSLPGTRQETQYF
TRBJ2-3 | once | TRBD1 | TRBV6-5 | TGTGCCAGCAGTTACGGGACAGAATCCACAGATACGCAGTATTTT | CASSYGTESTDTQYF
TRBJ2-5 | NA | NA | TRBV28 | TGTGCCAGCAGTGGAACCGGGACCCCAGCGGAGACCCAGTACTTC | CASSGTGTPAETQYF